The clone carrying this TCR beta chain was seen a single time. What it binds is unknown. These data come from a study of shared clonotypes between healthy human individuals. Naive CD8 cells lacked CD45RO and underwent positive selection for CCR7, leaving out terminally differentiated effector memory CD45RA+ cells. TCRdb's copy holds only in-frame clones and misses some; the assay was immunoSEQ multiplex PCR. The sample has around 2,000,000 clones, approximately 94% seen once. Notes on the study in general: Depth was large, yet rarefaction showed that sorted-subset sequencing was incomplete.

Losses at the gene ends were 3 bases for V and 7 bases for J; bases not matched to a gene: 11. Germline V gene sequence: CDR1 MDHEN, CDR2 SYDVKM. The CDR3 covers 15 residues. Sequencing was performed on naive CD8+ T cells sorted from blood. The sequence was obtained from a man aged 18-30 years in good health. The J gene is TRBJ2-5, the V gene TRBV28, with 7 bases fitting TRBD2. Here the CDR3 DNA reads TGTGCCAGCAGTTTTGCTAGCGGCCCTAAGGGGACCCAGTACTTC. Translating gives CASSFASGPKGTQYF.